This T cell receptor (beta chain) stems from a study of shared T cell receptors in the human thymus. Clones were sequenced by immunoSEQ multiplex PCR, and TCRdb holds only the in-frame ones, with some missing. The sample yields under 450,000 clones, over 90% seen once. The ends lost 1 base at V and 1 base at J; junction bases unmatched: 3. This CDR3 spans 16 amino acids. Germline V gives CDR1 SGHDN, CDR2 FVKESK. Comment on this clone: The sample contains more than one DNA sequence encoding this CDR3.

The rearrangement joins TRBV14 to TRBJ2-3, with 9 bases lining up with TRBD2. Sequenced material: thymocytes. This sequence originates from a human donor. CDR3 nucleotide sequence: TGTGCCAGCAGCCAAGTTTTAGCGGGAGGCACAGATACGCAGTATTTT. Amino acids: CASSQVLAGGTDTQYF.